The sequence of this T cell receptor (beta chain) was determined in a study of blood T cell repertoires in COVID-19 (dated by TCRdb to the early 2020s). In terms of the full investigation: The collaborator samples originated in the United States, Italy and Spain and spanned the acute and convalescent phases of COVID-19. The prospective study material was composed of cDNA or gDNA derived from T cells, B-cell-depleted T cells, or PBMCs. Deeply sampled blood TCRbeta repertoires from subjects exposed to, actively infected with, or recovered from COVID-19 were included in the dataset. The repertoires were made available in a free public database intended to serve as a resource for research on the immune response to SARS-CoV-2. Samples came from the ongoing ImmuneRACE study (first 160 participants) plus 1,254 subjects from 6 global collaborators. Nearly every sample came with metadata listing a de-identified subject ID, COVID-19 status, age in years and sex. HLA class I and class II types, where available, came from metadata supplied by the sample provider rather than from assay-based typing. Findings and caveats that apply to the study as a whole: Clinical and demographic metadata were provided uncurated, with the amount varying by source and participant.

Counted from cysteine to phenylalanine, this CDR3 has 15 amino acids. Only the CDR3 region is kept as DNA, spanning 45 bases read in frame from base 1. The trim is 6 bases for V and 0 bases for J, with a gap of 12 bases between the germline ends. The CDR1 and CDR2 encoded by the germline V gene are MDHEN and SYDVKM. The immunoSEQ Assay, a bias-controlled multiplex PCR, was used to amplify TCRbeta CDR3 regions from genomic DNA. In the source study's methods: The number of nucleated cells in each sample was estimated from the amplification of reference gene primers within the assay. To quantify the absolute abundance of each unique TCRbeta CDR3 rearrangement, sequence reads were collapsed and filtered. Productive Simpson clonality was computed per sample as the square root of Simpson's diversity index over productive rearrangements. The source is immuneACCESS, and TCRdb retained only in-frame sequences with V and J called. Part of the clones is not carried over; for the studies checked, unresolved V genes explain less than half of this, and the remainder is unexplained. V and J calls and clone size are copied from that table; D and trimming were computed from the DNA. The sample data list more than 200,000 clones, and 84% of these were observed just once. The biggest ten clones account for over 9.5% of the sample.

At one collaborating source in Seattle, patients were enrolled during active infection and were followed longitudinally through the course of disease. Whole blood was collected in K2EDTA tubes by collaborating institutions according to the institutions' own protocols. For TCRbeta analysis, collaborators shipped samples as frozen whole blood, isolated PBMCs, or DNA extracted from either of those sample types. This clone was recorded a few times. This receptor's antigen is unknown. No qualities accompany the bases; no much larger clone lies one base away. The sequence was collected from an elderly woman with COVID-19, enrolled during active disease. The V and J genes are TRBV28 and TRBJ2-1; D gene: possibly TRBD2, on 6 matching bases. Sequenced sample: peripheral blood. For the CDR3, the sequence is CASRGTFNSYNEQFF. In nucleotides, the sequence is TGTGCCAGCAGAGGGACTTTCAACTCCTACAATGAGCAGTTCTTC.